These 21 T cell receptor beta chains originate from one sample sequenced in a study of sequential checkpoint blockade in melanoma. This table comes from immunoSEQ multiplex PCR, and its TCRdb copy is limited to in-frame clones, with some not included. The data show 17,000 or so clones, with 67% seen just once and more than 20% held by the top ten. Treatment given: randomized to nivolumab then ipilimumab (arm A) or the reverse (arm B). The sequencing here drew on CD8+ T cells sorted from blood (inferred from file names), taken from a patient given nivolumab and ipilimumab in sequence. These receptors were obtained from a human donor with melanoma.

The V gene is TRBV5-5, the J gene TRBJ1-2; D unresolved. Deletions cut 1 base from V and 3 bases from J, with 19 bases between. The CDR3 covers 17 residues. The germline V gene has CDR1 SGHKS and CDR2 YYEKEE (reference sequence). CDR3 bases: TGTGCCAGCAGCTTGACAGCCCCAGAAATCCCGGACTATGGCTACACCTTC. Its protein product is CASSLTAPEIPDYGYTF. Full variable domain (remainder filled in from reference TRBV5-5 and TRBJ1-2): DAGVTQSPTHLIKTRGQQVTLRCSPISGHKSVSWYQQVLGQGPQFIFQYYEKEERGRGNFPDRFSARQFPNYSSELNVNALLLGDSALYLCASSLTAPEIPDYGYTFGSGTRLTVV.

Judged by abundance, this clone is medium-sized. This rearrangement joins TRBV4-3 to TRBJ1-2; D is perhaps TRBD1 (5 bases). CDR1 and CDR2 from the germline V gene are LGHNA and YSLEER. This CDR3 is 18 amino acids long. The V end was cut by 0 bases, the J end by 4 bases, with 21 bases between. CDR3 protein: CASSQDSFRPGGAYGYTF. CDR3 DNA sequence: TGCGCCAGCAGCCAAGATTCATTTCGACCGGGAGGGGCCTATGGCTACACCTTC.

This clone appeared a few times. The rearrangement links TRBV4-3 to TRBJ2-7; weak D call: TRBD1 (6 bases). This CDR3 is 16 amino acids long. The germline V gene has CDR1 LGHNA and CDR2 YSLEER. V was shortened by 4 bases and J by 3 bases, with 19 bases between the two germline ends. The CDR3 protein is CASSPDFGQSYYEQYF. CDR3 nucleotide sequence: TGCGCCAGCAGCCCAGATTTCGGACAGTCCTACTACGAGCAGTACTTC.

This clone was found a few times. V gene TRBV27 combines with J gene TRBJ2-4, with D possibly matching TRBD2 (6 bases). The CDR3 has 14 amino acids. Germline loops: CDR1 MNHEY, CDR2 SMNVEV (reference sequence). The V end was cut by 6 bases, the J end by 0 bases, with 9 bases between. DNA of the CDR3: TGTGCCAGCAGCGGGGACTTAGCCAAAAACATTCAGTACTTC. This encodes CASSGDLAKNIQYF.

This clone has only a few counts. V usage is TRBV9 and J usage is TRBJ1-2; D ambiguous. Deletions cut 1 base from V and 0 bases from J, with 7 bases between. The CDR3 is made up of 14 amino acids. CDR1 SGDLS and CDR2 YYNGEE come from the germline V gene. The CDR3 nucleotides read TGTGCCAGCAGCGTAAACACCGCTAACTATGGCTACACCTTC. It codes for CASSVNTANYGYTF.

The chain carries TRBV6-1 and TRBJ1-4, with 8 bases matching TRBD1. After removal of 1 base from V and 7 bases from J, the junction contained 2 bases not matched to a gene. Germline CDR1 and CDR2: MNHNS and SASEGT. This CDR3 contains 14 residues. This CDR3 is CASSEGTGFEKLFF. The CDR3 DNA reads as TGTGCCAGCAGTGAAGGGACAGGGTTTGAAAAACTGTTTTTT.

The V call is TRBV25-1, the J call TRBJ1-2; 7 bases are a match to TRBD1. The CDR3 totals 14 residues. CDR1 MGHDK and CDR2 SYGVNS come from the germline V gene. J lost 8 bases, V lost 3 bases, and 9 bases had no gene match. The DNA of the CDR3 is TGTGCCAGCAGTGACAGTCAGGGGGTAGGCGGCTACACCTTC. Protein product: CASSDSQGVGGYTF.

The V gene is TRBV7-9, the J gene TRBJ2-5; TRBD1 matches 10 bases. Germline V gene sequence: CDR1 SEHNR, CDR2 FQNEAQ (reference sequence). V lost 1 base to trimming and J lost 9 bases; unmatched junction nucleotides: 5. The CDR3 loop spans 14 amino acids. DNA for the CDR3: TGTGCCAGCAGCTTAGAGGGACAGGGGTGGTCCCAGTACTTC. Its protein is CASSLEGQGWSQYF.

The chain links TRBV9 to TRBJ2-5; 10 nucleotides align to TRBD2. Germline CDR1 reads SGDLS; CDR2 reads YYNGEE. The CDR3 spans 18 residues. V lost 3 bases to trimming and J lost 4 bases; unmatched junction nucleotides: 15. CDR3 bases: TGTGCCAGCAGCGAGGGGGTAGAAAGCGGGGGGGCCGGAGAGACCCAGTACTTC. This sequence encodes CASSEGVESGGAGETQYF.

This CDR3 reads CASSVEQGAHEQYF. The CDR3 coding sequence is TGTGCCAGCAGCGTAGAACAGGGGGCCCACGAGCAGTACTTC. The rearrangement links TRBV9 to TRBJ2-7; 9 positions match TRBD1. This CDR3 has 14 residues. Germline V gene lookup returns CDR1 SGDLS and CDR2 YYNGEE. V dropped 0 bases and J dropped 5; count of bases not matched to a gene: 3.

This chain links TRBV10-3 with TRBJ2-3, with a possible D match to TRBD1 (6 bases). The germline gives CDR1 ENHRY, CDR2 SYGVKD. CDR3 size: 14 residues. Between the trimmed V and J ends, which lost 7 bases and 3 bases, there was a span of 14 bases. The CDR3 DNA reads TGTGCCATCACCGAGAGAGGGGGTACAGATACGCAGTATTTT. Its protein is CAITERGGTDTQYF.

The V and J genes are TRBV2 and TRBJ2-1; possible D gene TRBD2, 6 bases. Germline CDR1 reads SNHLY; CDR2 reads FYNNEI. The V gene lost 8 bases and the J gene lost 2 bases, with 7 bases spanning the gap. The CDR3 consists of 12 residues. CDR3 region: CASGGTYNEQFF. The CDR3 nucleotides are TGTGCCAGCGGGGGGACCTACAATGAGCAGTTCTTC.

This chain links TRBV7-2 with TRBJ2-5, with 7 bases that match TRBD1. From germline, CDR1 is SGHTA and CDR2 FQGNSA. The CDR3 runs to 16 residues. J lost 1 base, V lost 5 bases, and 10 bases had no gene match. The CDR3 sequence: CASSPRAGTAQETQYF. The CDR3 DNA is TGTGCCAGCAGCCCCAGAGCCGGGACAGCCCAAGAGACCCAGTACTTC.

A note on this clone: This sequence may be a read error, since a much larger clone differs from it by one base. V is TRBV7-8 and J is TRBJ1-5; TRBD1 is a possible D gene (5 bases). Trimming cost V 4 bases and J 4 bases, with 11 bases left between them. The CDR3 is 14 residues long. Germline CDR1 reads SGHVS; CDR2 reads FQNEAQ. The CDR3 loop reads CASSSGGWNQPQHF. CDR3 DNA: TGTGCCAGCAGCTCCGGGGGGTGGAATCAGCCCCAGCATTTT.

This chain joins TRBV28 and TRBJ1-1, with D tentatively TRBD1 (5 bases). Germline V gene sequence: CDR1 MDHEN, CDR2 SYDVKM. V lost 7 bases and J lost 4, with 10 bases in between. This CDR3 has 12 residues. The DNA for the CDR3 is TGTGCCAGCATGGGGGGAGGCACTGAAGCTTTCTTT. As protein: CASMGGGTEAFF.

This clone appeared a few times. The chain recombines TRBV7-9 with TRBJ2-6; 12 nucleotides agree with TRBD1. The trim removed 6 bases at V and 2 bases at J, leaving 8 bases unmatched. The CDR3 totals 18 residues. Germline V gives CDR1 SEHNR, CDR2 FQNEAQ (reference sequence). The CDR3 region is CASRSGQGASTGANVLTF. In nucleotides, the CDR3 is TGTGCCAGCAGATCGGGACAGGGGGCTTCAACTGGGGCCAACGTCCTGACTTTC.

The CDR3 here is CASSPEWGGYTDTQYF. CDR3 in DNA: TGTGCCAGCAGCCCCGAGTGGGGGGGGTACACAGATACGCAGTATTTT. This chain links TRBV14 with TRBJ2-3; TRBD2 matches 7 bases. Germline assignment: CDR1 SGHDN and CDR2 FVKESK. This CDR3 contains 16 residues. After removal of 4 bases from V and 2 bases from J, the junction contained 9 bases not matched to a gene.

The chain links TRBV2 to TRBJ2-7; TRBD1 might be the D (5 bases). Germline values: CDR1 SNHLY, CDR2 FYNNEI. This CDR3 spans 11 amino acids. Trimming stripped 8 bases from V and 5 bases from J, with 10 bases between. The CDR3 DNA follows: TGTGCCAGCGCCAGGGCAAACGAGCAGTACGTC. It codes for CASARANEQYV.

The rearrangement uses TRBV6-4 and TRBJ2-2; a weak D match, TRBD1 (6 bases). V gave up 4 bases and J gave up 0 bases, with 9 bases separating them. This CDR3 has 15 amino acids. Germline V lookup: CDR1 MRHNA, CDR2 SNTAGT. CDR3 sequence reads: CASSARGTNTGELFF. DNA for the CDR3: TGTGCCAGCAGTGCAAGGGGGACGAACACCGGGGAGCTGTTTTTT.

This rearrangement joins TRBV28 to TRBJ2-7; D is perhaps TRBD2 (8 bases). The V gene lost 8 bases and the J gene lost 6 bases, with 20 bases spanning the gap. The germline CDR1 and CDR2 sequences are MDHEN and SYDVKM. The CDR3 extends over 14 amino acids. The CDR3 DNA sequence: TGTGCCAGCGGATCAGGGGGACTAGAGTTCGAGCAGTACGTC. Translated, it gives CASGSGGLEFEQYV.

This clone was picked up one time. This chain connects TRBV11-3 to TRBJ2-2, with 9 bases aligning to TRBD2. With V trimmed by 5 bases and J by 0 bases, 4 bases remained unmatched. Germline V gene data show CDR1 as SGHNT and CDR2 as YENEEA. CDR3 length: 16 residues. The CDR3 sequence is CASSPLAGTNTGELFF. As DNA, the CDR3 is TGTGCCAGCAGCCCCCTAGCGGGGACGAACACCGGGGAGCTGTTTTTT.